This TCR beta chain derives from a study of beta chain features in type 1 diabetes. Study at large: All of the samples together had 107,917,701 sorted cells examined. Study-level results: Researchers report that Type 1 diabetes patients had moderately but significantly shorter TCRB CDR3s across all four CD4+ subsets.

Expressed TCRB transcripts were sequenced after all isolated RNA was converted to cDNA. The average output of naive, central memory and regulatory T cell samples was several million reads. Generated by immunoSEQ multiplex PCR, the TCRdb table keeps only in-frame clones and is missing some. The sample gives a few hundred thousand clones, roughly a tenth of which show up once; about 0.6% is in the top ten. Only a few counts were recorded for this clone. Its specificity is not known. Germline V gives CDR1 LNHDA, CDR2 SQIVND (reference sequence). With 3 bases removed from V and 5 bases from J, the gap between germline ends came to 10 bases. This CDR3 has 14 residues.

The sequenced sample was central memory CD4+ T cells from blood. The rearrangement joins TRBV19 to TRBJ2-2, with no clear D. The TCR sequence derives from a man aged 25 to 40 with type 1 diabetes. The chain's CDR3 is CASSIRAQTGELFF. The DNA of the CDR3 is TGTGCCAGTAGTATTAGGGCCCAAACCGGGGAGCTGTTTTTT. The full variable domain, completed using reference TRBV19 and TRBJ2-2, is DGGITQSPKYLFRKEGQNVTLSCEQNLNHDAMYWYRQDPGQGLRLIYYSQIVNDFQKGDIAEGYSVSREKKESFPLTVTSAQKNPTAFYLCASSIRAQTGELFFGEGSRLTVL.